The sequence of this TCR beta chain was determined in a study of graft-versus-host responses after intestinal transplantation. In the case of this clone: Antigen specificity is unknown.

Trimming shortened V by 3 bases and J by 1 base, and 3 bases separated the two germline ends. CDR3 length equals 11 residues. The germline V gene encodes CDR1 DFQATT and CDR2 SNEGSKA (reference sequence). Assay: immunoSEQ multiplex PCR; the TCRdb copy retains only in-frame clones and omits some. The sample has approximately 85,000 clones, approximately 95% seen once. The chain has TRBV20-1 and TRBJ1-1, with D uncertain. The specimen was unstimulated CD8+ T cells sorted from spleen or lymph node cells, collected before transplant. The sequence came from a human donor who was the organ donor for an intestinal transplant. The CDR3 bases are TGCAGTGCTAGGAGGAACACTGAAGCTTTCTTT. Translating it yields CSARRNTEAFF.